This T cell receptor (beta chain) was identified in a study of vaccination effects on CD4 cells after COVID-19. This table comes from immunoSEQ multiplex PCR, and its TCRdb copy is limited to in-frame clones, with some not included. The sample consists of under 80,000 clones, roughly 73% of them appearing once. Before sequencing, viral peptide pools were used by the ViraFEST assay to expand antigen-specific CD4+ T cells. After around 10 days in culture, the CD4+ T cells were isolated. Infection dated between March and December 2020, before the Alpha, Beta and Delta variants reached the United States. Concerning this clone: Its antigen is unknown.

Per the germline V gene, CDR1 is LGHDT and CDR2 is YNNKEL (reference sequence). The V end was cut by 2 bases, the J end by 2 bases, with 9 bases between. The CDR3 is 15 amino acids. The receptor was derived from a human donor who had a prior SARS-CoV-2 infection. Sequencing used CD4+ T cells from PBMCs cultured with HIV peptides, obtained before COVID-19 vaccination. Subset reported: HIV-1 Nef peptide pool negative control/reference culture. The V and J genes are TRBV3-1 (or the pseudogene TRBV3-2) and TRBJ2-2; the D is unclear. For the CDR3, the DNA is TGTGCCAGCAGCCAACGTCTGGTAAACACCGGGGAGCTGTTTTTT. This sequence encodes CASSQRLVNTGELFF.